The 27 T cell receptor beta chains reported below all come from one sample, sequenced in a study of a mutant IDH1 vaccine in newly diagnosed glioma. The time point is: week 35, safety follow-up. The content of each vaccine dose was 300 ug of mutant IDH1 20-mer peptide, and topical imiquimod accompanied it. TCRdb's copy holds only in-frame clones and misses some; the assay was immunoSEQ multiplex PCR. The sample holds about 46,000 clones, around 92% seen once. Which antigens these TCRs recognize remains unknown. The material was PBMCs, obtained from a glioma patient whose treatment included an IDH1 peptide vaccine. The receptors were gathered from a man in his forties or fifties with glioma.

The chain uses TRBV5-6 and TRBJ1-2; D not certain. The germline V and J ends were trimmed by 4 bases and 4 bases, with 8 bases remaining between them. Germline V gene lookup returns CDR1 SGHDT and CDR2 YYEEEE. The CDR3 has 12 amino acids. The CDR3 DNA follows: TGTGCCAGCAGCGTTGGTGGCTATGGCTACACCTTC. Protein product: CASSVGGYGYTF. The complete variable domain, with remaining parts taken from reference TRBV5-6 and TRBJ1-2, reads DAGVTQSPTHLIKTRGQQVTLRCSPKSGHDTVSWYQQALGQGPQFIFQYYEEEERQRGNFPDRFSGHQFPNYSSELNVNALLLGDSALYLCASSVGGYGYTFGSGTRLTVV.

The count of this clone is one. The V gene is TRBV7-9, the J gene TRBJ1-1; perhaps TRBD1 as D (5 bases). Per germline, CDR1 SEHNR and CDR2 FQNEAQ (reference sequence). V shed 5 bases and J shed 4 bases, with 17 bases lying between them. CDR3 length equals 15 residues. The DNA for the CDR3 is TGTGCCAGCAGCCTCGGTTCAGGGTCGGCCACTGAAGCTTTCTTT. Residues: CASSLGSGSATEAFF. The variable domain in full, with the rest retrieved from reference TRBV7-9 and TRBJ1-1, is DTGVSQNPRHKITKRGQNVTFRCDPISEHNRLYWYRQTLGQGPEFLTYFQNEAQLEKSRLLSDRFSAERPKGSFSTLEIQRTEQGDSAMYLCASSLGSGSATEAFFGQGTRLTVV.

The chain recombines TRBV6-6 with TRBJ1-1, with D perhaps matching TRBD1 (6 bases). CDR3 length: 14 amino acids. Germline V lookup: CDR1 MNHNY, CDR2 SVGAGI (reference sequence). The germline V and J ends were trimmed by 7 bases and 7 bases, with 19 bases remaining between them. The CDR3 loop reads CASTLATGIYEAFF. The CDR3 bases are TGTGCCAGCACTCTTGCAACAGGGATCTATGAAGCTTTCTTT.

The CDR3 protein is CSVGLLGADTEAFF. The CDR3 bases are TGCAGCGTTGGTCTATTGGGGGCGGACACTGAAGCTTTCTTT. This rearrangement joins TRBV29-1 to TRBJ1-1; tentatively, D is TRBD1 (6 bases). Germline lookup yields CDR1 SQVTM and CDR2 ANQGSEA. V dropped 4 bases and J dropped 3 bases, with 15 bases sitting between them. CDR3 length: 14 residues.

The genes are TRBV28 and TRBJ1-5; perhaps TRBD1 as D (6 bases). V lost 9 bases and J lost 2, with 11 bases in between. The germline V gene encodes CDR1 MDHEN and CDR2 SYDVKM. This CDR3 is 13 amino acids long. The CDR3 DNA follows: TGTGCCAGTATGGGGGGCGGCAATCAGCCCCAGCATTTT. Protein: CASMGGGNQPQHF.

The chain uses TRBV27 and TRBJ1-1; D is uncertain. Germline V gives CDR1 MNHEY, CDR2 SMNVEV (reference sequence). V shed 0 bases and J shed 1 base, with 6 bases lying between them. The length of the CDR3 is 14 residues. CDR3 bases: TGTGCCAGCAGTTTATCCATCAGGAACACTGAAGCTTTCTTT. Translating gives CASSLSIRNTEAFF.

In its sample, this clone was seen once. The chain recombines TRBV5-4 with TRBJ2-5, with D maybe TRBD1 (6 bases). Germline CDR1 and CDR2: SGHNT and YYREEE (reference sequence). The CDR3 length is 14 residues. Trimming left V 0 bases short and J 4 bases short, with 10 bases between. This chain's CDR3 is CASSLVRGRETQYF. The CDR3 DNA reads as TGTGCCAGCAGCTTGGTCAGGGGAAGAGAGACCCAGTACTTC.

The chain employs TRBV9 and TRBJ1-4; D gene uncertain. V lost 0 bases, J lost 6 bases, and 9 bases lay in between. Germline V gives CDR1 SGDLS, CDR2 YYNGEE. The CDR3 spans 14 residues. CDR3 loop: CASSVVRWHEKLFF. In nucleotides, the CDR3 is TGTGCCAGCAGCGTAGTCAGGTGGCATGAAAAACTGTTTTTT.

V usage is TRBV7-9 and J usage is TRBJ2-7; 9 nucleotides line up with TRBD1. The J segment lost 6 bases and the V segment lost 5 bases, leaving 8 bases of the junction unmatched. From germline, CDR1 is SEHNR and CDR2 FQNEAQ (reference sequence). The CDR3 covers 14 residues. DNA of the CDR3: TGTGCCAGCAGCCGTACGGGACAGGGCCTCGAGCAGTACTTC. This codes for CASSRTGQGLEQYF.

The chain recombines TRBV2 with TRBJ2-1, with D perhaps assigned TRBD1 or TRBD2 (6 bases each). CDR1 is SNHLY and CDR2 is FYNNEI in the germline V gene. CDR3 size: 16 residues. V was cut by 6 bases and J by 3 bases, with 18 bases left in between. The CDR3 coding sequence is TGTGCCAGCAGAGGCCGGGGGCAGGGCAACTACAATGAGCAGTTCTTC. Translated: CASRGRGQGNYNEQFF.

The chain combines TRBV5-5 with TRBJ2-7, with TRBD1 matching over 8 bases. Per germline, CDR1 SGHKS and CDR2 YYEKEE (reference sequence). With 1 base clipped from V and 3 bases from J, the junction kept 9 bases outside the gene matches. The CDR3 spans 16 residues. The CDR3 is CASSLKGAGGYYEQYF. In DNA, the CDR3 is TGTGCCAGCAGCTTGAAGGGGGCAGGGGGCTACTACGAGCAGTACTTC.

The V call is TRBV11-2, the J call TRBJ2-2; 8 nucleotides align to TRBD2. The CDR3 runs 15 residues. V shed 5 bases and J 8 bases; nucleotides not matched to a gene: 10. Germline V gene lookup returns CDR1 SGHAT and CDR2 FQNNGV. CDR3 sequence (DNA): TGTGCCAGCAGCCGAGTAGCGGGACGAAGGGGGGAGCTGTTTTTT. Protein: CASSRVAGRRGELFF.

The chain is built from TRBV19 and TRBJ2-7, with TRBD1 matching over 7 bases. In germline, CDR1 is LNHDA, CDR2 SQIVND (reference sequence). Trimming at V came to 4 bases and at J to 5 bases, leaving 5 bases not matched to a gene. CDR3 size: 13 residues. The CDR3 DNA reads as TGTGCCAGTAGTACCGGGACAGTCCACGAGCAGTACTTC. This codes for CASSTGTVHEQYF.

The rearrangement uses TRBV5-1 and TRBJ2-2; 7 nucleotides line up with TRBD1. Germline assignment: CDR1 SGHRS and CDR2 YFSETQ. Trimming cost V 2 bases and J 4 bases; bases outside gene matches: 8. The CDR3 extends over 16 amino acids. The CDR3 DNA is TGCGCCAGCAGCTTAACCTTCGACAGGGCCACCGGGGAGCTGTTTTTT. It specifies CASSLTFDRATGELFF.

The chain is built from TRBV28 and TRBJ1-1; D gene ambiguous. The CDR3 spans 11 residues. The germline CDR1 and CDR2 sequences are MDHEN and SYDVKM. The ends were cut back, 1 base at V and 7 bases at J, with 4 bases in the middle. This chain's CDR3 is CASSLSDEAFF. In DNA form, the CDR3 reads TGTGCCAGCAGTTTATCCGATGAAGCTTTCTTT.

This clone was seen only a few times. The genes are TRBV27 and TRBJ1-1; 7 nucleotides line up with TRBD1. The germline V gene encodes CDR1 MNHEY and CDR2 SMNVEV (reference sequence). This CDR3 contains 14 residues. J gave up 1 base and V 8 bases, and 7 bases lay outside the gene matches. The CDR3 sequence is CASGYRGRNTEAFF. CDR3 sequence (DNA): TGTGCCAGCGGCTACAGGGGACGGAACACTGAAGCTTTCTTT.

This clone was seen once. The chain employs TRBV5-8 and TRBJ1-5; 7 positions match TRBD1. Germline values: CDR1 SGHTS, CDR2 YDEGEE. Losses at the gene ends were 4 bases for V and 0 bases for J; bases not matched to a gene: 4. This CDR3 contains 15 residues. The CDR3 here is CASSPGQYSNQPQHF. CDR3 nucleotide sequence: TGTGCCAGCAGCCCGGGACAGTATAGCAATCAGCCCCAGCATTTT. Based on the CDR3 plus reference TRBV5-8 and TRBJ1-5, the full variable domain is EAGVTQSPTHLIKTRGQQATLRCSPISGHTSVYWYQQALGLGLQFLLWYDEGEERNRGNFPPRFSGRQFPNYSSELNVNALELEDSALYLCASSPGQYSNQPQHFGDGTRLSIL.

The V gene is TRBV15, the J gene TRBJ2-1; no definite D call. Germline V gene data show CDR1 as LNHNV and CDR2 as YYDKDF (reference sequence). Between the trimmed V and J ends, which lost 1 base and 9 bases, there was a span of 13 bases. The CDR3 contains 14 residues. The CDR3 loop reads CATSRVGVRLEQFF. CDR3 DNA: TGTGCCACCAGCAGAGTTGGTGTTAGACTTGAGCAGTTCTTC.

The chain joins TRBV10-1 to TRBJ2-4; D perhaps matches TRBD1 (6 bases). V was pared by 9 bases and J by 15 bases, with 12 bases between. This CDR3 contains 9 residues. CDR1 and CDR2 from the germline V gene are WNHNN and SYGVQD (reference sequence). The CDR3 sequence: CASPGQRYF. The CDR3 DNA follows: TGCGCCAGTCCGGGACAACGGTACTTC.

This chain links TRBV5-1 with TRBJ1-1; tentatively, D is TRBD1 (5 bases). The germline CDR1 and CDR2 sequences are SGHRS and YFSETQ. Trimming cost V 5 bases and J 1 base, with 15 bases left between them. There are 15 residues in the CDR3. CDR3 in amino acids: CASRGSRQPNTEAFF. The CDR3 DNA reads TGCGCCAGCAGGGGGTCCCGACAGCCGAACACTGAAGCTTTCTTT.

The chain is built from TRBV5-1 and TRBJ2-6; D perhaps matches TRBD2 (5 bases). V was shortened by 0 bases and J by 2 bases, with 12 bases between the two germline ends. The CDR3 sequence is 17 residues long. The germline V gene has CDR1 SGHRS and CDR2 YFSETQ. The DNA of the CDR3 is TGCGCCAGCAGCTTGGTGGGGAGTACTGCTGGGGCCAACGTCCTGACTTTC. This gives the protein CASSLVGSTAGANVLTF.

V gene TRBV29-1 combines with J gene TRBJ2-6; TRBD1 matches at 7 bases. V dropped 6 bases and J dropped 2; count of bases not matched to a gene: 4. This CDR3 is built from 14 residues. CDR1 and CDR2 from the germline V gene are SQVTM and ANQGSEA. In DNA, the CDR3 is TGCAGCGTAAATACAGGGGCTGGGGCCAACGTCCTGACTTTC. This encodes CSVNTGAGANVLTF. The full variable domain, with the rest looked up from reference TRBV29-1 and TRBJ2-6, is SAVISQKPSRDICQRGTSLTIQCQVDSQVTMMFWYRQQPGQSLTLIATANQGSEATYESGFVIDKFPISRPNLTFSTLTVSNMSPEDSSIYLCSVNTGAGANVLTFGAGSRLTVL.

The sample holds one count of this clone. The gene calls are TRBV18 and TRBJ1-4; a possible D gene is TRBD1 (5 bases). Germline CDR1 is KGHSH and CDR2 is LQKENI. The CDR3 runs 12 residues. Trimming removed 8 bases at V and 5 bases at J, with 9 bases between. CDR3 amino acids: CASQGPNEKLFF. The CDR3 nucleotides read TGTGCCAGCCAGGGTCCCAATGAAAAACTGTTTTTT.

The chain couples TRBV5-1 to TRBJ2-2; weak D call: TRBD2 (6 bases). The V end lost 0 bases, the J end lost 0 bases, and 9 bases lay between the germline ends. Per germline, CDR1 SGHRS and CDR2 YFSETQ. The CDR3 is 16 amino acids. CDR3 bases: TGCGCCAGCAGCTTGGACCCGGGGGCGAACACCGGGGAGCTGTTTTTT. Protein product: CASSLDPGANTGELFF.

This clone was seen only once. The J gene is TRBJ2-2, the V gene TRBV30; D is unresolved. Germline values: CDR1 GTSNPN, CDR2 SVGIG (reference sequence). Trimming removed 0 bases from V and 4 bases from J, with 6 bases in between. The CDR3 loop spans 13 amino acids. CDR3 bases: TGTGCCTGGAGTGTACTTGCCACCGGGGAGCTGTTTTTT. This translates into CAWSVLATGELFF.

The chain recombines TRBV6-5 with TRBJ1-2; unclear D gene. V was cut by 2 bases and J by 4 bases, with 5 bases left in between. Germline CDR1 MNHEY, CDR2 SVGAGI. The CDR3 has 12 residues. The CDR3 loop is CASSYTGYGYTF. CDR3 bases: TGTGCCAGCAGTTACACGGGCTATGGCTACACCTTC.

The rearrangement links TRBV6-5 to TRBJ2-3, with D possibly called TRBD1 or TRBD2 (6 bases each). This CDR3 is built from 16 residues. The V gene lost 4 bases and the J gene lost 2 bases, with 16 bases spanning the gap. Per the germline V gene, CDR1 is MNHEY and CDR2 is SVGAGI. The DNA for the CDR3 is TGTGCCAGCAGTTCGGGCGGGACATTTTCCACAGATACGCAGTATTTT. It specifies CASSSGGTFSTDTQYF.